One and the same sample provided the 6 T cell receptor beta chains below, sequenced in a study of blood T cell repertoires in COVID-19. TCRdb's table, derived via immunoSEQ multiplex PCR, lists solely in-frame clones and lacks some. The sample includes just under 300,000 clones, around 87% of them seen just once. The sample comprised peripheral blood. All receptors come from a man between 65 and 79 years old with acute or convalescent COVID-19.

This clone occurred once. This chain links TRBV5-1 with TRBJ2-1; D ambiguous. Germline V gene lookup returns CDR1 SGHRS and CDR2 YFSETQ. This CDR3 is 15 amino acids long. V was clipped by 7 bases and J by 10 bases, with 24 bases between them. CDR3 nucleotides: TGCGCCAGCTCCGCTAGAGACGGTCGTTCGGTGGAGCAGTTCTTC. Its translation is CASSARDGRSVEQFF. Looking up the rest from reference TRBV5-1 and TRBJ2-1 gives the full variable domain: KAGVTQTPRYLIKTRGQQVTLSCSPISGHRSVSWYQQTPGQGLQFLFEYFSETQRNKGNFPGRFSGRQFSNSRSEMNVSTLELGDSALYLCASSARDGRSVEQFFGPGTRLTVL.

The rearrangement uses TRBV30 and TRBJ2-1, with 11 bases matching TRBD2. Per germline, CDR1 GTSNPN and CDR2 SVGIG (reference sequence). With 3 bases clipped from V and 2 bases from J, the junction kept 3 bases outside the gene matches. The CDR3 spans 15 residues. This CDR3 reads CAWRALAGAYNEQFF. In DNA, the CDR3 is TGTGCCTGGAGGGCACTAGCGGGGGCCTACAATGAGCAGTTCTTC.

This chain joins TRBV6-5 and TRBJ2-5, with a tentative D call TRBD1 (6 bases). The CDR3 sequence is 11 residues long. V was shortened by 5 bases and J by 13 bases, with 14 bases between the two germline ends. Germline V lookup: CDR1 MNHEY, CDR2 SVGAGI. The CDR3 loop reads CASSPLWGPYF. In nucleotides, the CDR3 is TGTGCCAGCAGTCCCCTGTGGGGGCCGTACTTC.

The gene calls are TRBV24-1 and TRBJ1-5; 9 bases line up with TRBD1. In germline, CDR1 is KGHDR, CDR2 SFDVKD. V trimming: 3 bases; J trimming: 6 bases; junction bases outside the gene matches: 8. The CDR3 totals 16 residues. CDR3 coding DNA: TGTGCCACCAGTGATCAACGAACAGGGGGCGGTCAGCCCCAGCATTTT. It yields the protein CATSDQRTGGGQPQHF.

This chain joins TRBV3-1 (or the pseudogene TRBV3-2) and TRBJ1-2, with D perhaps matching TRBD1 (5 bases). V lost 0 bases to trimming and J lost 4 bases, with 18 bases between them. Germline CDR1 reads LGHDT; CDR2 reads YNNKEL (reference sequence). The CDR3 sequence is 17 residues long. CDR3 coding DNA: TGTGCCAGCAGCCAAGACGTTTTGGGAGGGGCTGGCTATGGCTACACCTTC. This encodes CASSQDVLGGAGYGYTF.

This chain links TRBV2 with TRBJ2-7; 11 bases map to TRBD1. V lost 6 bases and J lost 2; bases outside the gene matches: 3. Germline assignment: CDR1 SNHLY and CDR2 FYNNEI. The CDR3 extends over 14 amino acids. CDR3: CASRKDRGPYEQYF. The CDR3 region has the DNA TGTGCCAGCAGGAAGGACAGGGGGCCCTACGAGCAGTACTTC.